This is a list of T cell receptor beta chains from one sample in a study of blood T cell repertoires in COVID-19. The method was immunoSEQ multiplex PCR; TCRdb's version includes in-frame clones alone and lacks a portion of them. The sample yields 250,000 to 350,000 clones, approximately 93% seen once. Material for sequencing was peripheral blood. These receptors came from a woman in her twenties or thirties with COVID-19, enrolled during active disease. Each CDR3 is given with its conserved first and last residue. Each record gives: V gene, J gene, D gene, clone size, CDR3 protein, CDR3 DNA. The D gene is left open where the match is weak. Clone size is shown for a subset of rows, as once, few, many or a class of expanded clone.

v_call: TRBV27
j_call: TRBJ1-5
d_call: -
clone_size: few
cdr3_aa: CASSLYVSQPQHF
cdr3_nt: TGTGCCAGCAGTTTATATGTCTCCCAGCCCCAGCATTTT

v_call: TRBV20-1
j_call: TRBJ2-7
d_call: -
clone_size: -
cdr3_aa: CSASFQGYEQYF
cdr3_nt: TGCAGTGCTAGTTTTCAGGGCTACGAGCAGTACTTC

v_call: TRBV19
j_call: TRBJ1-2
d_call: -
clone_size: -
cdr3_aa: CASSMLRRGTSYGYTF
cdr3_nt: TGTGCCAGTAGTATGTTACGAAGGGGTACGAGCTATGGCTACACCTTC

v_call: TRBV5-6
j_call: TRBJ1-2
d_call: -
clone_size: -
cdr3_aa: CASSPYRATGYTF
cdr3_nt: TGTGCCAGCAGCCCCTACAGGGCCACCGGCTACACCTTC

v_call: TRBV6-2/TRBV6-3
j_call: TRBJ2-1
d_call: TRBD2
clone_size: -
cdr3_aa: CASSSGTSPSYNEQFF
cdr3_nt: TGTGCCAGCAGCAGCGGGACTAGTCCCTCCTACAATGAGCAGTTCTTC

v_call: TRBV6-2/TRBV6-3
j_call: TRBJ1-4
d_call: TRBD1
clone_size: -
cdr3_aa: CASSLTGGREKLFF
cdr3_nt: TGTGCCAGCAGTTTGACAGGGGGTCGAGAAAAACTGTTTTTT

v_call: TRBV2
j_call: TRBJ1-5
d_call: -
clone_size: -
cdr3_aa: CASSEAGFNNQPQHF
cdr3_nt: TGTGCCAGCAGTGAGGCAGGGTTTAACAATCAGCCCCAGCATTTT

v_call: TRBV11-2
j_call: TRBJ2-1
d_call: -
clone_size: -
cdr3_aa: CASSLDGLPKGYNEQFF
cdr3_nt: TGTGCCAGCAGCTTAGATGGACTCCCTAAGGGATACAATGAGCAGTTCTTC

v_call: TRBV7-3
j_call: TRBJ2-2
d_call: TRBD2
clone_size: -
cdr3_aa: CASSERGRVSTGELFF
cdr3_nt: TGTGCCAGCAGCGAACGAGGGAGGGTGAGCACCGGGGAGCTGTTTTTT

v_call: TRBV6-1
j_call: TRBJ1-1
d_call: -
clone_size: -
cdr3_aa: CASSEVWGGYTEAFF
cdr3_nt: TGTGCCAGCAGTGAAGTATGGGGGGGATACACTGAAGCTTTCTTT

v_call: TRBV30
j_call: TRBJ2-1
d_call: -
clone_size: -
cdr3_aa: CAWRSISYNEQFF
cdr3_nt: TGTGCCTGGAGGAGCATATCCTACAATGAGCAGTTCTTC

v_call: TRBV2
j_call: TRBJ2-7
d_call: -
clone_size: -
cdr3_aa: CASSDSSYEQYF
cdr3_nt: TGTGCCAGCAGTGATTCTTCCTACGAGCAGTACTTC

v_call: TRBV12-3/TRBV12-4
j_call: TRBJ1-1
d_call: -
clone_size: -
cdr3_aa: CASSPGKVEAFF
cdr3_nt: TGTGCCAGCAGCCCAGGGAAGGTTGAAGCTTTCTTT

v_call: TRBV5-1
j_call: TRBJ2-3
d_call: -
clone_size: -
cdr3_aa: CASSLDQGEADTQYF
cdr3_nt: TGCGCCAGCAGCTTGGATCAGGGGGAGGCAGATACGCAGTATTTT

v_call: TRBV5-1
j_call: TRBJ2-7
d_call: TRBD2
clone_size: -
cdr3_aa: CASSKAELAGPSSYEQYF
cdr3_nt: TGCGCCAGCAGCAAGGCGGAGCTAGCGGGCCCGAGCTCCTACGAGCAGTACTTC

v_call: TRBV5-6
j_call: TRBJ1-2
d_call: -
clone_size: -
cdr3_aa: CASSPRRGYGYTF
cdr3_nt: TGTGCCAGCAGCCCCCGCCGGGGCTATGGCTACACCTTC

v_call: TRBV5-1
j_call: TRBJ2-7
d_call: TRBD1
clone_size: -
cdr3_aa: CASNRDRAGYEQYF
cdr3_nt: TGCGCCAGCAACCGGGACAGGGCAGGGTACGAGCAGTACTTC

v_call: TRBV28
j_call: TRBJ1-1
d_call: -
clone_size: -
cdr3_aa: CASSTPQQYTEAFF
cdr3_nt: TGTGCCAGCAGTACCCCCCAACAGTACACTGAAGCTTTCTTT

v_call: TRBV5-1
j_call: TRBJ2-7
d_call: -
clone_size: -
cdr3_aa: CASSLSGEQYF
cdr3_nt: TGCGCCAGCAGCTTGTCGGGGGAGCAGTACTTC

v_call: TRBV27
j_call: TRBJ1-2
d_call: TRBD1
clone_size: -
cdr3_aa: CASTTGAGRLDYLYGYTF
cdr3_nt: TGTGCCAGCACAACAGGGGCAGGTCGGTTGGATTACCTCTATGGCTACACCTTC

v_call: TRBV18
j_call: TRBJ2-2
d_call: TRBD2
clone_size: -
cdr3_aa: CASSPQTSGTYTGELFF
cdr3_nt: TGTGCCAGCTCACCCCAGACTAGCGGTACATACACCGGGGAGCTGTTTTTT

v_call: TRBV2
j_call: TRBJ1-2
d_call: -
clone_size: once
cdr3_aa: CASSERVQLYGYTF
cdr3_nt: TGTGCCAGCAGTGAGAGGGTACAGTTATATGGCTACACCTTC

v_call: TRBV9
j_call: TRBJ1-3
d_call: TRBD1
clone_size: -
cdr3_aa: CASSAGGSGNTIYF
cdr3_nt: TGTGCCAGCAGCGCAGGGGGCTCTGGAAACACCATATATTTT

v_call: TRBV10-2
j_call: TRBJ1-1
d_call: -
clone_size: -
cdr3_aa: CASQDSHTEAFF
cdr3_nt: TGCGCCAGCCAAGACAGCCACACTGAAGCTTTCTTT

v_call: TRBV5-6
j_call: TRBJ1-2
d_call: TRBD1
clone_size: -
cdr3_aa: CASSLAWGTGNGYTF
cdr3_nt: TGTGCCAGCAGCTTGGCCTGGGGGACAGGGAATGGCTACACCTTC

v_call: TRBV4-1
j_call: TRBJ2-2
d_call: -
clone_size: -
cdr3_aa: CASSPGTSSGELFF
cdr3_nt: TGCGCCAGCAGCCCTGGGACATCCTCCGGGGAGCTGTTTTTT

v_call: TRBV12-3/TRBV12-4
j_call: TRBJ2-1
d_call: TRBD1
clone_size: -
cdr3_aa: CASSQTGGGEQFF
cdr3_nt: TGTGCCAGCAGCCAAACAGGGGGCGGTGAGCAGTTCTTC

v_call: TRBV30
j_call: TRBJ1-1
d_call: -
clone_size: -
cdr3_aa: CAWAIGGGTEAFF
cdr3_nt: TGTGCCTGGGCAATCGGGGGTGGCACTGAAGCTTTCTTT

v_call: TRBV18
j_call: TRBJ1-2
d_call: TRBD1
clone_size: -
cdr3_aa: CASSPPGQGYGGYTF
cdr3_nt: TGTGCCAGCTCACCCCCGGGACAGGGTTATGGTGGCTACACCTTC

v_call: TRBV30
j_call: TRBJ2-1
d_call: TRBD1
clone_size: -
cdr3_aa: CAWSVGTGVEQFF
cdr3_nt: TGTGCCTGGAGTGTAGGGACAGGGGTTGAGCAGTTCTTC

v_call: TRBV6-6
j_call: TRBJ1-5
d_call: TRBD1
clone_size: -
cdr3_aa: CASSYTRDRGKQPQHF
cdr3_nt: TGTGCCAGCAGTTACACCCGGGACAGGGGAAAACAGCCCCAGCATTTT

v_call: TRBV12-3/TRBV12-4
j_call: TRBJ2-7
d_call: -
clone_size: -
cdr3_aa: CASSFDRGYEQYF
cdr3_nt: TGTGCCAGCAGTTTCGACCGAGGCTACGAGCAGTACTTC

v_call: TRBV2
j_call: TRBJ2-1
d_call: TRBD2
clone_size: -
cdr3_aa: CASSEGAGGLYNEQFF
cdr3_nt: TGTGCCAGCAGTGAGGGAGCGGGAGGTCTCTACAATGAGCAGTTCTTC

v_call: TRBV11-2
j_call: TRBJ1-2
d_call: TRBD1
clone_size: -
cdr3_aa: CASSLTGQGYGYTF
cdr3_nt: TGTGCCAGCAGCTTAACGGGACAGGGCTATGGCTACACCTTC

v_call: TRBV7-6
j_call: TRBJ2-1
d_call: TRBD2
clone_size: once
cdr3_aa: CASSLARGASGSIGPNEQFF
cdr3_nt: TGTGCCAGCAGCTTAGCCAGAGGGGCTAGCGGGAGTATCGGGCCCAATGAGCAGTTCTTC

v_call: TRBV9
j_call: TRBJ2-1
d_call: -
clone_size: -
cdr3_aa: CASSARGSYNEQFF
cdr3_nt: TGTGCCAGCAGCGCCCGAGGGAGTTACAATGAGCAGTTCTTC

v_call: TRBV7-9
j_call: TRBJ1-4
d_call: TRBD1
clone_size: -
cdr3_aa: CASSPRQGGNEKLFF
cdr3_nt: TGTGCCAGCAGCCCCCGACAGGGGGGAAATGAAAAACTGTTTTTT

v_call: TRBV6-5
j_call: TRBJ2-7
d_call: -
clone_size: -
cdr3_aa: CASTPRAYEQYF
cdr3_nt: TGTGCCAGCACCCCTCGGGCCTACGAGCAGTACTTC

v_call: TRBV15
j_call: TRBJ1-5
d_call: -
clone_size: -
cdr3_aa: CATSRETGHNQPQHF
cdr3_nt: TGTGCCACCAGCAGAGAAACGGGACATAATCAGCCCCAGCATTTT

v_call: TRBV29-1
j_call: TRBJ1-1
d_call: -
clone_size: -
cdr3_aa: CSVEESMNTEAFF
cdr3_nt: TGCAGCGTTGAAGAGAGTATGAACACTGAAGCTTTCTTT

v_call: TRBV5-1
j_call: TRBJ2-7
d_call: -
clone_size: -
cdr3_aa: CASRRKEGAYEQYF
cdr3_nt: TGCGCCAGCAGACGCAAAGAGGGGGCCTACGAGCAGTACTTC

v_call: TRBV6-5
j_call: TRBJ1-2
d_call: -
clone_size: -
cdr3_aa: CASSYAGAGEGYTF
cdr3_nt: TGTGCCAGCAGTTACGCCGGCGCAGGTGAGGGCTACACCTTC

v_call: TRBV3-1/TRBV3-2
j_call: TRBJ2-2
d_call: -
clone_size: -
cdr3_aa: CASSLDNGELFF
cdr3_nt: TGTGCCAGCAGCCTGGACAACGGGGAGCTGTTTTTT